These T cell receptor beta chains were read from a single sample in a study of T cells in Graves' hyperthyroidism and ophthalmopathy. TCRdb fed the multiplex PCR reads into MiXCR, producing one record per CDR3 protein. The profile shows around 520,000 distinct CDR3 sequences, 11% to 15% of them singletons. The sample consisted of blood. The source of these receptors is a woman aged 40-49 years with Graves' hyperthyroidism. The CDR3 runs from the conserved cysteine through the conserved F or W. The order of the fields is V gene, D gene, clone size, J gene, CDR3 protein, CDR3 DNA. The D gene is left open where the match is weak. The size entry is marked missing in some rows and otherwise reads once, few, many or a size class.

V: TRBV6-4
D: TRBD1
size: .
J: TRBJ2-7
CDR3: CASRARDRYYEQYF
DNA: TGTGCCAGCAGGGCCCGGGACAGATACTACGAGCAGTACTTC

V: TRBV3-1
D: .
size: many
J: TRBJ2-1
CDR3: CASSGPTGQFF
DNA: TGTGCCAGCAGCGGCCCCACCGGGCAGTTCTTC

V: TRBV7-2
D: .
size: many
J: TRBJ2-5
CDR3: CASSLVGTGVETQYF
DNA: TGTGCCAGCAGCTTAGTCGGGACCGGGGTAGAGACCCAGTACTTC

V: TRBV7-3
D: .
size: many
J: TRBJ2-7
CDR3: CASSLIGGREQYF
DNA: TGTGCCAGCAGCTTAATTGGGGGGCGGGAGCAGTACTTC

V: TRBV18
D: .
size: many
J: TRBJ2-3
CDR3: CASSPPNPGGTDTQYF
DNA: TGTGCCAGCTCACCACCGAATCCAGGAGGCACAGATACGCAGTATTTT

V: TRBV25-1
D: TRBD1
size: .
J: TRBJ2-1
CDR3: CASSEWGQGSSYNEQFF
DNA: TGTGCCAGCAGTGAGTGGGGACAGGGCAGCTCCTACAATGAGCAGTTCTTC

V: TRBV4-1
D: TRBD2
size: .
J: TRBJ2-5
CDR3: CASSQVVLAATQETQYF
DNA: TGCGCCAGCAGCCAAGTAGTACTAGCGGCGACCCAAGAGACCCAGTACTTC

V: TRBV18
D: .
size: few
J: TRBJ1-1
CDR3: CASSLSQGTTTEAFF
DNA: TGTGCCAGCTCTTTATCTCAGGGAACGACCACTGAAGCTTTCTTT

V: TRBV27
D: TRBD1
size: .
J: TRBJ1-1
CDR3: CASSYSGTGVEAFF
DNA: TGTGCCAGCAGTTACTCGGGGACAGGGGTAGAAGCTTTCTTT

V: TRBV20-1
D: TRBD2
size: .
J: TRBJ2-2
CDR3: CSANSGANTGELFF
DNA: TGCAGTGCCAACAGCGGGGCGAACACCGGGGAGCTGTTTTTT

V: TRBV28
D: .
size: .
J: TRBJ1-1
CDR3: CASRGGGAEAFF
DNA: TGTGCCAGCAGAGGCGGGGGGGCTGAAGCTTTCTTT

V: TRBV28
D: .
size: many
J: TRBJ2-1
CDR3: CASSSGGGYNEQFF
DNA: TGTGCCAGCAGTTCAGGAGGAGGCTACAATGAGCAGTTCTTC

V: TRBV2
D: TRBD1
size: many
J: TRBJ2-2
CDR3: CASSIGDRVTGELFF
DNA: TGTGCCAGCAGTATAGGAGACAGGGTGACCGGGGAGCTGTTTTTT

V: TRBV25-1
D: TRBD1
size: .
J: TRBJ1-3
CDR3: CASSSTGDYGNTIYF
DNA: TGTGCCAGCAGTTCTACAGGGGACTACGGAAACACCATATATTTT

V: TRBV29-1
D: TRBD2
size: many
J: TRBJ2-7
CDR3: CSVGGAGGRYEQYF
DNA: TGCAGCGTTGGAGGAGCGGGAGGGCGGTACGAGCAGTACTTC

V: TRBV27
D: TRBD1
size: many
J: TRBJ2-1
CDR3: CASSATGQFYNEQFF
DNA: TGTGCCAGCAGTGCGACGGGACAGTTCTACAATGAGCAGTTCTTC